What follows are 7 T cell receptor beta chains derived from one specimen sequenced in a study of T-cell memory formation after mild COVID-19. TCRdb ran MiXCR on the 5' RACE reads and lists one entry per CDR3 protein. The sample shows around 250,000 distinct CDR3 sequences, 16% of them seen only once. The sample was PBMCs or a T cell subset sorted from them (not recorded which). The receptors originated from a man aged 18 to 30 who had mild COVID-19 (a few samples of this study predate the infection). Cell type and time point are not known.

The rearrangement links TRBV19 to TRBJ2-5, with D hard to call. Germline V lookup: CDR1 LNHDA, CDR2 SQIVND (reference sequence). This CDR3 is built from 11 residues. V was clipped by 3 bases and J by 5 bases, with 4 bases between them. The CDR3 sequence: CASSMTETQYF. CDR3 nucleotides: TGTGCCAGTAGTATGACGGAGACCCAGTACTTC.

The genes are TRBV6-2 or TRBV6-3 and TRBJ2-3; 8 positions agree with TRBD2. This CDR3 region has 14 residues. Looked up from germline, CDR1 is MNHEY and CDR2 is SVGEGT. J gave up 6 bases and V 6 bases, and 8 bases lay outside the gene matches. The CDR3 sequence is CASRPPGGLDTQYF. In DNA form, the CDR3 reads TGTGCCAGCAGGCCCCCGGGGGGGCTTGATACGCAGTATTTT.

The CDR3 nucleotides are TGTGCCAGCAGCTTGGGGGGGTTCACAGATACGCAGTATTTT. Its translation is CASSLGGFTDTQYF. The V call is TRBV5-5, the J call TRBJ2-3; D tentatively reads TRBD1 or TRBD2 (5 bases each). The V end was cut by 0 bases, the J end by 2 bases, with 7 bases between. This CDR3 is built from 14 residues. CDR1 is SGHKS, CDR2 YYEKEE, per germline (reference sequence).

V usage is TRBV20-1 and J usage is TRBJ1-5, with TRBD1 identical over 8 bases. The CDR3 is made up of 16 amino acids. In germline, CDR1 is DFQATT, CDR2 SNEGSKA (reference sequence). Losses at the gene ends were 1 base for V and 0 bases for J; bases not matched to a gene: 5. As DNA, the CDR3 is TGCAGTGCTAGAGTTGAACAGGGGGATAGCAATCAGCCCCAGCATTTT. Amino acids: CSARVEQGDSNQPQHF.

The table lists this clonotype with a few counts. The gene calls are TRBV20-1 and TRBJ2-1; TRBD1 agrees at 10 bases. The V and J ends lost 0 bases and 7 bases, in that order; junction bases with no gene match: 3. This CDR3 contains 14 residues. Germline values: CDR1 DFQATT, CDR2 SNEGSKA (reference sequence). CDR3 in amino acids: CSARDRDRGNEQFF. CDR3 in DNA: TGCAGTGCTAGAGATCGGGACAGGGGAAATGAGCAGTTCTTC.

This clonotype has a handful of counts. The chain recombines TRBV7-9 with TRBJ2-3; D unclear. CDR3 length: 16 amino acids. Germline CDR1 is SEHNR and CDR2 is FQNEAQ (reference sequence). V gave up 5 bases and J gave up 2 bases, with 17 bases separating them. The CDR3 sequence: CASSLSRAEHTDTQYF. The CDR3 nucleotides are TGTGCCAGCAGCCTCTCCCGGGCAGAGCACACAGATACGCAGTATTTT.

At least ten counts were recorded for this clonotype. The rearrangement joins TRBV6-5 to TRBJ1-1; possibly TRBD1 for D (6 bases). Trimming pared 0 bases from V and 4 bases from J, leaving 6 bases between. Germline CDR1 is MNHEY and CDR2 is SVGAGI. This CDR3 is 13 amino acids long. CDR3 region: CASSYSGGTEAFF. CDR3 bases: TGTGCCAGCAGTTACTCAGGGGGCACTGAAGCTTTCTTT.